There are a few counts of the clone carrying this T cell receptor (beta chain). The antigen remains undetermined. The entry originates in a study of cytomegalovirus exposure and HLA in healthy donors. The study's findings and limits: Associated with cytomegalovirus, according to the listing, were around 160 TCR beta chains.

V dropped 4 bases and J dropped 2; count of bases not matched to a gene: 10. Germline-derived CDR1 and CDR2 are LGHNA and YSLEER. The CDR3 runs 16 residues. Primers: 60 Vbeta forward and 13 Jbeta reverse. Clones were sequenced by immunoSEQ multiplex PCR, and TCRdb holds only the in-frame ones, with some missing. The table has roughly 130,000 clones, roughly four fifths seen once. The TCR comes from a woman aged 50 to 60 in good health and CMV-seropositive. The specimen sequenced was PBMCs. This chain joins TRBV4-3 and TRBJ1-2; TRBD1 agrees at 7 bases. For the CDR3, the DNA is TGCGCCAGCAGCCGACGGGACAGCGACCCCAACTATGGCTACACCTTC. This translates into CASSRRDSDPNYGYTF.